The rows below give T cell receptor beta chains drawn from one sample of a study of cytomegalovirus exposure and HLA in healthy donors. This table comes from immunoSEQ multiplex PCR, and its TCRdb copy is limited to in-frame clones, with some not included. The table records 110,000 to 150,000 clones, approximately 70% of them present only once. Sequenced: PBMCs. The receptor source for this set is a woman aged 55 to 70 in good health and CMV-seropositive. Both conserved end residues are part of each CDR3. A D gene is named only where the DNA matches it firmly. Expanded clones are given a class, and other clones once, few, many or no size at all.

cdr3_aa cdr3_nt v_call d_call clone_size j_call
CASSRGGVGNTIYF TGTGCCAGCAGCCGCGGGGGCGTAGGAAACACCATATATTTT TRBV28 NA NA TRBJ1-3
CASKQGNQPQHF TGTGCCAGTAAACAGGGGAATCAGCCCCAGCATTTT TRBV27 TRBD1 NA TRBJ1-5
CASTYQGSGSTEQFF TGTGCCAGCACCTACCAGGGGAGCGGGAGTACTGAGCAGTTCTTC TRBV7-6 TRBD2 NA TRBJ2-1
CASRVAGSTYNEQFF TGCGCCAGCAGGGTAGCGGGGTCAACCTACAATGAGCAGTTCTTC TRBV10-2 TRBD2 once TRBJ2-1
CASSAQESSYNEQFF TGTGCCAGCAGTGCACAGGAGAGCTCCTACAATGAGCAGTTCTTC TRBV2 NA few TRBJ2-1
CASSFGTSGSPYEQYF TGTGCCAGCAGTTTTGGGACTAGCGGGTCCCCGTACGAGCAGTACTTC TRBV5-4 TRBD2 NA TRBJ2-7
CARSLALRRDRGNQPQHF TGTGCCAGAAGCTTAGCGCTTCGCCGGGACAGGGGCAATCAGCCCCAGCATTTT TRBV7-5 NA NA TRBJ1-5
CASSPLAGMDEQFF TGCGCCAGCAGCCCTCTAGCGGGTATGGATGAGCAGTTCTTC TRBV5-1 TRBD2 few TRBJ2-1
CASSWTSSYEQYF TGTGCCAGCAGCTGGACTAGCTCCTACGAGCAGTACTTC TRBV14 TRBD2 once TRBJ2-7
CASSPLTGRTEAFF TGCGCCAGCAGCCCATTGACAGGGAGGACTGAAGCTTTCTTT TRBV5-1 TRBD1 NA TRBJ1-1
CASSRGTSGSSYEQYF TGTGCCAGCAGCAGAGGGACTAGCGGGAGCTCCTACGAGCAGTACTTC TRBV28 TRBD2 NA TRBJ2-7
CASSDRDQETQYF TGCGCCAGCAGTGACAGGGACCAAGAGACCCAGTACTTC TRBV10-2 NA few TRBJ2-5
CASSSTGGYGYTF TGTGCCAGCAGCAGTACAGGGGGGTATGGCTACACCTTC TRBV7-2 TRBD1 once TRBJ1-2
CASSESGRSQETQYF TGTGCCAGCAGCGAAAGCGGGAGGTCTCAAGAGACCCAGTACTTC TRBV2 TRBD2 NA TRBJ2-5
CASSIRLVGELFF TGTGCCAGCAGCATAAGACTGGTCGGGGAGCTGTTTTTT TRBV9 NA NA TRBJ2-2
CASSPRLGGIDTQYF TGTGCCAGCAGTCCACGTCTGGGGGGGATAGATACGCAGTATTTT TRBV28 TRBD2 NA TRBJ2-3
CASSWDRDGNTIYF TGTGCCAGCAGTTGGGACAGGGATGGAAACACCATATATTTT TRBV28 TRBD1 NA TRBJ1-3
CASSGGTGLNQPQHF TGTGCCAGCAGCGGTGGTACGGGACTAAATCAGCCCCAGCATTTT TRBV5-6 NA NA TRBJ1-5
CASSESVKAGGPDTQYF TGCGCCAGCAGTGAGTCGGTTAAAGCTGGGGGCCCAGATACGCAGTATTTT TRBV10-2 NA few TRBJ2-3
CASSTGLRDTEAFF TGTGCCAGCAGCACCGGCCTCCGGGACACTGAAGCTTTCTTT TRBV5-6 NA NA TRBJ1-1
CSVVLAEYEQYF TGCAGCGTTGTACTAGCGGAGTACGAGCAGTACTTC TRBV29-1 TRBD2 few TRBJ2-7
CATSRGLSYEQYF TGTGCCACCAGCCGGGGACTGAGCTACGAGCAGTACTTC TRBV15 NA NA TRBJ2-7
CASSEYGTLSYEQYF TGTGCCAGCAGTGAATATGGGACACTCTCCTACGAGCAGTACTTC TRBV6-1 NA NA TRBJ2-7
CASSRVGNTIYF TGTGCCAGCAGCAGGGTGGGAAACACCATATATTTT TRBV6-1 NA NA TRBJ1-3
CASSVGGLAGEQYF TGTGCCAGCAGCGTAGGGGGGCTAGCGGGCGAGCAGTACTTC TRBV9 TRBD2 NA TRBJ2-7
CASSSGNSYNEQFF TGTGCCAGCAGCAGCGGGAACTCCTACAATGAGCAGTTCTTC TRBV6-5 TRBD2 NA TRBJ2-1
CASRGQGDYEQYF TGTGCCAGTAGAGGACAGGGGGACTACGAGCAGTACTTC TRBV19 TRBD1 NA TRBJ2-7
CASSQDGFMLEKLFF TGCGCCAGCAGCCAAGACGGGTTCATGCTTGAAAAACTGTTTTTT TRBV4-1 NA NA TRBJ1-4
CASSYSLQGAGEQYF TGTGCCAGCAGTTACTCTCTGCAGGGGGCAGGGGAGCAGTACTTC TRBV6-6 TRBD1 NA TRBJ2-7
CASSLRQGDGYTF TGCGCCAGCAGCCTCCGACAGGGCGATGGCTACACCTTC TRBV5-1 TRBD1 NA TRBJ1-2
CASSLDRVEEKLFF TGTGCCAGCAGCTTAGACAGGGTGGAGGAAAAACTGTTTTTT TRBV6-5 TRBD1 NA TRBJ1-4
CASTETSSSYNEQFF TGCGCCAGCACAGAGACTAGCAGCTCCTACAATGAGCAGTTCTTC TRBV5-1 TRBD2 NA TRBJ2-1
CASSFGSGATNEKLFF TGTGCCAGCAGCTTCGGGAGCGGCGCAACTAATGAAAAACTGTTTTTT TRBV7-9 NA NA TRBJ1-4
CASSAPGRQGPYEQYF TGTGCCAGTAGTGCCCCTGGGCGACAGGGTCCCTACGAGCAGTACTTC TRBV19 TRBD1 NA TRBJ2-7
CASSSGLAGENEQFF TGCGCCAGCAGCTCAGGACTAGCGGGAGAAAATGAGCAGTTCTTC TRBV5-1 TRBD2 NA TRBJ2-1
CASSVDPGGNTEAFF TGTGCCAGCAGCGTAGACCCAGGGGGCAATACTGAAGCTTTCTTT TRBV9 TRBD1 NA TRBJ1-1
CASQREAGGYEQYF TGCGCCAGCCAGCGGGAGGCCGGTGGCTACGAGCAGTACTTC TRBV5-1 TRBD2 few TRBJ2-7
CASGWTGKETQYF TGTGCCAGCGGCTGGACAGGAAAAGAGACCCAGTACTTC TRBV2 TRBD1 NA TRBJ2-5
CASSSIGTGGPGELFF TGTGCCAGCAGCTCCATCGGGACAGGGGGCCCCGGGGAGCTGTTTTTT TRBV11-2 TRBD1 NA TRBJ2-2
CASSLGQGVNTGELFF TGTGCCAGTAGTCTAGGGCAAGGGGTCAACACCGGGGAGCTGTTTTTT TRBV19 NA NA TRBJ2-2
CASHGLAGVGEQFF TGCGCCAGCCATGGACTAGCGGGAGTAGGTGAGCAGTTCTTC TRBV5-1 TRBD2 few TRBJ2-1
CASSLAPRSGGEQFF TGCGCCAGCAGCTTGGCCCCCCGATCGGGGGGTGAGCAGTTCTTC TRBV5-1 TRBD2 NA TRBJ2-1
CASSPQAGVTTEAFF TGTGCCAGCTCACCACAGGCGGGGGTGACGACTGAAGCTTTCTTT TRBV18 NA NA TRBJ1-1
CASSPQSGRRQETQYF TGTGCCAGCTCACCACAGAGCGGGAGGAGGCAAGAGACCCAGTACTTC TRBV18 TRBD2 once TRBJ2-5
CASSPGGATGYTF TGTGCCAGCAGCCCCGGTGGGGCGACTGGCTACACCTTC TRBV28 NA few TRBJ1-2
CASRPGAQGFGYTF TGTGCCAGCAGACCTGGGGCACAAGGGTTTGGCTACACCTTC TRBV28 NA NA TRBJ1-2
CASSKSGGRGDGANVLTF TGTGCCAGCAGCAAAAGCGGGGGGCGCGGAGATGGGGCCAACGTCCTGACTTTC TRBV21-1 NA NA TRBJ2-6
CASREVPGGNQPQHF TGTGCCAGCCGTGAGGTACCAGGGGGCAATCAGCCCCAGCATTTT TRBV27 NA NA TRBJ1-5
CASSPRTSSTDTQYF TGCGCCAGCAGCCCCCGCACATCTAGCACAGATACGCAGTATTTT TRBV5-1 NA NA TRBJ2-3
CASRGPPYEQYF TGTGCCAGCAGGGGGCCCCCCTACGAGCAGTACTTC TRBV6-5 NA few TRBJ2-7
CASSPPGVPEAFF TGTGCCAGCAGTCCACCCGGGGTCCCTGAAGCTTTCTTT TRBV13 NA NA TRBJ1-1
CASSLGGTGHEQFF TGTGCCAGCAGCTTAGGGGGGACAGGGCATGAGCAGTTCTTC TRBV11-3 TRBD1 few TRBJ2-1
CASTVPISGYEQYF TGTGCCAGCACCGTACCTATCTCAGGCTACGAGCAGTACTTC TRBV28 NA NA TRBJ2-7
CASRLGRQGVVDTQYF TGTGCCAGCAGGTTGGGAAGACAGGGTGTGGTAGATACGCAGTATTTT TRBV2 TRBD1 NA TRBJ2-3
CASQFRAGNNQPQHF TGTGCCAGCCAATTCAGGGCAGGGAACAATCAGCCCCAGCATTTT TRBV2 NA NA TRBJ1-5
CASSLRTSRETQYF TGCGCCAGCAGCCTACGGACTAGTCGAGAGACCCAGTACTTC TRBV4-1 TRBD2 NA TRBJ2-5
CASSIARRKGETQYF TGTGCCAGTAGTATTGCCAGGAGGAAGGGAGAGACCCAGTACTTC TRBV19 NA NA TRBJ2-5
CASTLRTGLGEQFF TGTGCCAGCACTTTACGGACAGGGCTGGGTGAGCAGTTCTTC TRBV28 TRBD1 NA TRBJ2-1
CASSESGLARGNEQFF TGCGCCAGCAGTGAGTCTGGACTAGCCCGAGGCAATGAGCAGTTCTTC TRBV10-2 TRBD2 once TRBJ2-1
CASSDWNTEAFF TGTGCCAGCAGCGACTGGAACACTGAAGCTTTCTTT TRBV2 NA NA TRBJ1-1